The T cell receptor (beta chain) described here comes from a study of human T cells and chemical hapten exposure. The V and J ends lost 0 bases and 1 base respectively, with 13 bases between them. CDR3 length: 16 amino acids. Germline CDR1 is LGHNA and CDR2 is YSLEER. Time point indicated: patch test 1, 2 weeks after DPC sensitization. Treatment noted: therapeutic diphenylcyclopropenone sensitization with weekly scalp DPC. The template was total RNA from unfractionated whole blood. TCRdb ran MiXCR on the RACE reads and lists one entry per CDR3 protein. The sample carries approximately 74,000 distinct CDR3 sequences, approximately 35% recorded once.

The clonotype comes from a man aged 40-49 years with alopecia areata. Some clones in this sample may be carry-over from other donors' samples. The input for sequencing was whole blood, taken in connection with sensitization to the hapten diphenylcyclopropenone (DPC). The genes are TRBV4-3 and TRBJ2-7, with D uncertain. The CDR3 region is CASSQDLGGPSYEQYF. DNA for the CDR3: TGCGCCAGCAGCCAAGATCTGGGCGGTCCTTCCTACGAGCAGTACTTC.